This T cell receptor (beta chain) was captured by sequencing in a study of CD8 T cells in Susac syndrome. Deletions cut 0 bases from V and 7 bases from J, with 12 bases between. Per the germline V gene, CDR1 is LGHNA and CDR2 is YNFKEQ. The CDR3 loop spans 14 amino acids. Sequencing of TCR beta was undertaken in CD8+ and CD4+ T cells derived from blood. RNA amounts of about 0.5 to 1 ug underwent reverse transcription with random hexamers. An immunoSEQ multiplex PCR generated amplified TCR beta CDR3 products spanning 54 Vbeta and 13 Jbeta. TCRdb analysed the immunoSEQ multiplex PCR reads with MiXCR anew, one entry per CDR3 protein. The sample contains around 150,000 distinct CDR3 sequences, about 94% of which appear only once.

This TCR derives from a human donor in good health. The gene calls are TRBV4-2 and TRBJ1-2; TRBD1 is a possible D gene (6 bases). The material sequenced was CD4+ T cells from PBMCs. CDR3 amino acids: CASSQDGRGGGYTF. The CDR3 nucleotides are TGTGCCAGCAGCCAAGATGGCAGGGGAGGTGGCTACACCTTC.